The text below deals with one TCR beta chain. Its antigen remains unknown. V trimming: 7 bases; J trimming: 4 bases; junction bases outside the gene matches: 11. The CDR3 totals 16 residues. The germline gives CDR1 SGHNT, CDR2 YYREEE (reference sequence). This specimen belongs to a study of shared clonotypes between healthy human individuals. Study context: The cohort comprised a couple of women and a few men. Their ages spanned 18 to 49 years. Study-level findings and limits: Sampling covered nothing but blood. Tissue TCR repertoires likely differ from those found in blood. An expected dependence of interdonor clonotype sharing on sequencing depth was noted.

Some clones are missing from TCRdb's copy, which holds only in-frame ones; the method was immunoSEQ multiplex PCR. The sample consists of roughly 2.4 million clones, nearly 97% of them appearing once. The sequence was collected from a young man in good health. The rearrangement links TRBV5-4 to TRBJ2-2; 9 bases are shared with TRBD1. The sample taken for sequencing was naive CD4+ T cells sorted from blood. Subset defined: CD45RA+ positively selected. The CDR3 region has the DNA TGTGCCAGCTATCAACTCGGGACAGGGCTCACCGGGGAGCTGTTTTTT. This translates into CASYQLGTGLTGELFF.